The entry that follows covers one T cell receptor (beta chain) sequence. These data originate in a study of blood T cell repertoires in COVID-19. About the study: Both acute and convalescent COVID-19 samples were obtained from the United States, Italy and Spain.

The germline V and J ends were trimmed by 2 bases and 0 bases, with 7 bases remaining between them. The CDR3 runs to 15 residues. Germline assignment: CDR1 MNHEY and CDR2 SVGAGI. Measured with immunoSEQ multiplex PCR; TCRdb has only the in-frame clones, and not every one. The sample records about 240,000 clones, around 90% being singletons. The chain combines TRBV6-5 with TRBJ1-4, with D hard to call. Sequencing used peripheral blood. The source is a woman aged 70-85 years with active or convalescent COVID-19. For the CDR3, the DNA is TGTGCCAGCAGTTACAACGGGGCAACTAATGAAAAACTGTTTTTT. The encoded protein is CASSYNGATNEKLFF.